This T cell receptor beta chain was identified in a study of type 1 and type 2 diabetes patients. Study in general: CD4+ or CD8+ T cells were positively selected from PBMCs with microbeads. Study-wide findings and caveats: Unmatched age and gender across groups might bias interpretation.

The PCR template was genomic DNA. Amplification of the beta chain CDR3 used 30 forward and 13 reverse multiplex primers. MiXCR, run by TCRdb on the multiplex PCR reads, gives a single entry per CDR3 protein. The sample consists of about 270,000 distinct CDR3 sequences, approximately 45% of them appearing once. Other autoimmune diseases and infections within the past four weeks excluded donors. As for this clonotype: The antigen is unknown.

Deletions cut 1 base from V and 4 bases from J, with 13 bases between. The CDR3 loop spans 15 amino acids. The V gene's germline CDR1 is ENHRY and CDR2 SYGVKD. Material: peripheral blood mononuclear cells (PBMCs). This TCR came from a man younger than 35 with type 2 diabetes. The chain recombines TRBV10-3 with TRBJ2-5, with D hard to call. CDR3 residues: CAISEWSKAGETQYF. The CDR3 region has the DNA TGTGCCATCAGTGAGTGGAGCAAAGCTGGAGAGACCCAGTACTTC.